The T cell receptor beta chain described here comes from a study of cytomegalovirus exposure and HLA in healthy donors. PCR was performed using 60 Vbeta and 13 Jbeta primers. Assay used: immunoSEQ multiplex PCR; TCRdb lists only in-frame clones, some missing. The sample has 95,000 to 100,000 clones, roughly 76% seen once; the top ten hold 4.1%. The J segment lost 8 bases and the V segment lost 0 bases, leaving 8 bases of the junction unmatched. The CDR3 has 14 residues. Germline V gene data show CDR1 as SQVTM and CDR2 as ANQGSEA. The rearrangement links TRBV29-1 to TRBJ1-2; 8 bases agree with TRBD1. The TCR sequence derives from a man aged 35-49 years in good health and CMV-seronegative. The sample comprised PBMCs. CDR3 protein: CSVEEQDRVGGYTF. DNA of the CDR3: TGCAGCGTTGAAGAGCAGGACAGGGTGGGGGGCTACACCTTC.